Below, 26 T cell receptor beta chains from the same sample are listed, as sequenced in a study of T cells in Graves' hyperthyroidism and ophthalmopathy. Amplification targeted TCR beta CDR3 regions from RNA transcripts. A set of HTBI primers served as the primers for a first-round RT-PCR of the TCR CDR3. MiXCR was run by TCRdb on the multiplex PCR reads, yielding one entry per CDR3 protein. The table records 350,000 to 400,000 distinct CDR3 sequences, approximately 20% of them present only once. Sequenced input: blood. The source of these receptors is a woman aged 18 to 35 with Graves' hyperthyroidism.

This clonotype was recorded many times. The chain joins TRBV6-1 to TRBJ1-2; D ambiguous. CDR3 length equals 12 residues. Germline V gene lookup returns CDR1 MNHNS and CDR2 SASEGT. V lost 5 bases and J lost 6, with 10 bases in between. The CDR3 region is CASSTYWDGYTF. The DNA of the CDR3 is TGTGCCAGCAGTACGTATTGGGATGGCTACACCTTC.

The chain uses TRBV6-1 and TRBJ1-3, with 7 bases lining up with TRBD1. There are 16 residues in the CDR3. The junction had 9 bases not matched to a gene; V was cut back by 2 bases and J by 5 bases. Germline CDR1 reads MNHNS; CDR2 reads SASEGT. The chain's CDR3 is CASSEYRGERRNTIYF. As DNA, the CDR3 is TGTGCCAGCAGTGAATACAGGGGAGAACGGCGAAACACCATATATTTT.

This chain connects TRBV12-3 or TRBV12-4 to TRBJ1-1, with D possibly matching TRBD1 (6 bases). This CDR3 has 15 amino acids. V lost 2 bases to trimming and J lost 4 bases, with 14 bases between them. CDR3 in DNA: TGTGCCAGCAGTTTAAAACAGGGCTTGATCACTGAAGCTTTCTTT. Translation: CASSLKQGLITEAFF.

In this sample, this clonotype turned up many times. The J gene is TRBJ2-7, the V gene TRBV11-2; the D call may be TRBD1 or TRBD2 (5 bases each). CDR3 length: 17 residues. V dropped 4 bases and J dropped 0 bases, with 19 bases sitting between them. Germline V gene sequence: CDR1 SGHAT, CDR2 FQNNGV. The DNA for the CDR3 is TGTGCCAGCAGCTACCCCCCCCGGGACCAAGGCTCCTACGAGCAGTACTTC. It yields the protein CASSYPPRDQGSYEQYF.

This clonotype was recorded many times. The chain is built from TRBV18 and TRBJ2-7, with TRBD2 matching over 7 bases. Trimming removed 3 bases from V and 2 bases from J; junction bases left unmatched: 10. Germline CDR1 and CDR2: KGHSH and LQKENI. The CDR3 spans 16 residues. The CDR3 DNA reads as TGTGCCAGCTCACCCGCGCAAGCGGGGCGAACCTACGAGCAGTACTTC. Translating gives CASSPAQAGRTYEQYF.

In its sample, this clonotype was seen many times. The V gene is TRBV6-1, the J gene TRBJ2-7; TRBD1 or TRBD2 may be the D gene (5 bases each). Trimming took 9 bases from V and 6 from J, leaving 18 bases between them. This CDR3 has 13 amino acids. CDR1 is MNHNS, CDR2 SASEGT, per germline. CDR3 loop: CASTHGARLEQYF. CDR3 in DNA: TGTGCCAGTACCCACGGGGCAAGGCTCGAGCAGTACTTC.

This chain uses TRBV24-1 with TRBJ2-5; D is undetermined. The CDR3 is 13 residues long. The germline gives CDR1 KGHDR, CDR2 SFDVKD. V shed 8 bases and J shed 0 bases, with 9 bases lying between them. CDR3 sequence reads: CATTPRYQETQYF. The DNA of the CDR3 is TGTGCCACCACCCCCAGGTACCAAGAGACCCAGTACTTC.

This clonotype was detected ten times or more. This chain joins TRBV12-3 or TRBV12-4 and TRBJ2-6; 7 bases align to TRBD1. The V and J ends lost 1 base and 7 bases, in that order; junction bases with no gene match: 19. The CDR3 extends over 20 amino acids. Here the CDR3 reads CASSLEVRGPRVLGANVLTF. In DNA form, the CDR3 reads TGTGCCAGCAGTTTAGAAGTTAGGGGGCCTCGCGTGCTAGGAGCCAACGTCCTGACTTTC.

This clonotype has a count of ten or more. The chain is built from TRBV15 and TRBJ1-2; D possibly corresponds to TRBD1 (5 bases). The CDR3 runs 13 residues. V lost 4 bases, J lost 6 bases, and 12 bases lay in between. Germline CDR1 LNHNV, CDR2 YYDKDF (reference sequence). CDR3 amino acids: CATSMEGRHGYTF. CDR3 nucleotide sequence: TGTGCCACCAGCATGGAGGGGCGTCATGGCTACACCTTC.

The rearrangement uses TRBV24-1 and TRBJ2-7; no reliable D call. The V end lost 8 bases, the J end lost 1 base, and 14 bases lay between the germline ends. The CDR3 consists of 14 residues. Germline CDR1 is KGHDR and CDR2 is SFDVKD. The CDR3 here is CATKLDNHSYEQYF. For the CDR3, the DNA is TGTGCCACCAAACTTGACAACCATTCCTACGAGCAGTACTTC.

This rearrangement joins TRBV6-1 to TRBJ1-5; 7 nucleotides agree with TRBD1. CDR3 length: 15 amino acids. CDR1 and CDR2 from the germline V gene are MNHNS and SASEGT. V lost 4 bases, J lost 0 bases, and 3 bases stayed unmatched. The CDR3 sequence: CASSAGQYSNQPQHF. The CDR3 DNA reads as TGTGCCAGCAGTGCGGGACAGTATAGCAATCAGCCCCAGCATTTT.

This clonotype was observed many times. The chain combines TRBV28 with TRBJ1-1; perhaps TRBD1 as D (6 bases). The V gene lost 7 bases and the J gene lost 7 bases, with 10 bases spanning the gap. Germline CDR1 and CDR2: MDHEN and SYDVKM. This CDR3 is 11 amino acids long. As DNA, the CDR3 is TGTGCCAGCAACAGGGAGGTTGAAGCTTTCTTT. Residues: CASNREVEAFF.

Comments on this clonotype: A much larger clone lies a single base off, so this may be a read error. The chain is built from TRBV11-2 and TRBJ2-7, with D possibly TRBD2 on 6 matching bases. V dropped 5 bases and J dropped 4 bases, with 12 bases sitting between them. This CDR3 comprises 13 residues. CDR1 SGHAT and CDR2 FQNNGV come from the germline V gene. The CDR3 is CASSNGGVYEQYF. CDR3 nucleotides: TGTGCCAGCAGCAACGGGGGAGTGTACGAGCAGTACTTC.

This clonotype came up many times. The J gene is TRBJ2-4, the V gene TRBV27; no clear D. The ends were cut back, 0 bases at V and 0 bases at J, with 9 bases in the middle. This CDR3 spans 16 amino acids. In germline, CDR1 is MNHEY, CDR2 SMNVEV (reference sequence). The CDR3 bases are TGTGCCAGCAGTTTATCATCGTCGTTAGCCAAAAACATTCAGTACTTC. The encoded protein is CASSLSSSLAKNIQYF.

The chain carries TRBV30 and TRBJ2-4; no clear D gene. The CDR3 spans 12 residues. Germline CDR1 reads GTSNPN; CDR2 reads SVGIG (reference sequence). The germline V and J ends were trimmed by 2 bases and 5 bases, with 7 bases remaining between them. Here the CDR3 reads CAWSLGQNIQYF. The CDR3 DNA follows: TGTGCCTGGAGTCTAGGACAAAACATTCAGTACTTC.

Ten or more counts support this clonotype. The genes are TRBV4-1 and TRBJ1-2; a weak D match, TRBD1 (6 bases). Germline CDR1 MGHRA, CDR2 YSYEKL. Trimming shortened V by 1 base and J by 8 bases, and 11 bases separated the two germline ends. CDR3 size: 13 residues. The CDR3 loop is CASSQVQGKGYTF. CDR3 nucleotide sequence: TGCGCCAGCAGCCAAGTCCAGGGGAAGGGCTACACCTTC.

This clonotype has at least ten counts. The CDR3: CAHLRTVTNYGYTF. The CDR3 DNA is TGTGCCCATCTCAGGACAGTGACGAACTATGGCTACACCTTC. The chain links TRBV30 to TRBJ1-2; TRBD1 might be the D (6 bases). Between the trimmed V and J ends, which lost 8 bases and 2 bases, there was a span of 18 bases. The CDR3 covers 14 residues. Germline V lookup: CDR1 GTSNPN, CDR2 SVGIG (reference sequence).

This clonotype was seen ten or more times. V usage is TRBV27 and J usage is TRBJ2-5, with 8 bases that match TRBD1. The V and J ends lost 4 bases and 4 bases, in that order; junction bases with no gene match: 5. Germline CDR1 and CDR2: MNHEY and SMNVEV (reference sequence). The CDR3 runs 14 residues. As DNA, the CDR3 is TGTGCCAGCAGTTCGACAGGGGTCGGAGAGACCCAGTACTTC. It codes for CASSSTGVGETQYF.

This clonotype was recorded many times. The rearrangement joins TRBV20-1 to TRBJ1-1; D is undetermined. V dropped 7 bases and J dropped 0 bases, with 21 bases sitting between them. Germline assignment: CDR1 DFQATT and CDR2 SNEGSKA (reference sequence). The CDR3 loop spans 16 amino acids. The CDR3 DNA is TGCAGTGTGTACCAGCTGAACCGACCGCTGAACACTGAAGCTTTCTTT. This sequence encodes CSVYQLNRPLNTEAFF.

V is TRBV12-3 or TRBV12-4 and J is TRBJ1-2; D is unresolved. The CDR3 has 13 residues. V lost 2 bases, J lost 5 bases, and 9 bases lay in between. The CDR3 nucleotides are TGTGCCAGCAGTTTACCCCCCACGTATGGCTACACCTTC. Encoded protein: CASSLPPTYGYTF.

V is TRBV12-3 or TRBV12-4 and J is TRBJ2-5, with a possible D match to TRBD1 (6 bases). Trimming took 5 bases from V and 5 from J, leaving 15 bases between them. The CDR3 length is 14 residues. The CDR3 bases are TGTGCCAGCAGTAAACAGGGTTTGGAGGAGACCCAGTACTTC. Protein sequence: CASSKQGLEETQYF.

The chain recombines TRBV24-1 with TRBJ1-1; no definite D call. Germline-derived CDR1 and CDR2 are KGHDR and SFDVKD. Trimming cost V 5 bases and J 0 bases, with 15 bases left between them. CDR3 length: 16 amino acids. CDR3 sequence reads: CATSVTCPRMNTEAFF. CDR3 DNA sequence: TGTGCCACCAGTGTTACGTGCCCGAGGATGAACACTGAAGCTTTCTTT.

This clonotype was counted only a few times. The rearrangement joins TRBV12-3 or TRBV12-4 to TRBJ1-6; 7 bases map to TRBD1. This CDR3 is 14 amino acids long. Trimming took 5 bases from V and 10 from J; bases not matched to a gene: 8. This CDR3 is CASSPSDRLSPLHF. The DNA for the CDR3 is TGTGCCAGCAGTCCCTCGGACAGGCTGTCACCCCTCCACTTT.

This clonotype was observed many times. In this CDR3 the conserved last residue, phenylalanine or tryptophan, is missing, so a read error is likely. CDR3 residues: CASSSPSRGAHPEAFS. The CDR3 nucleotides read TGTGCCAGCAGTTCCCCCAGTCGGGGTGCGCATCCTGAAGCTTTCTCT. The chain employs TRBV12-3 or TRBV12-4 and TRBJ1-1; D ambiguous. The germline V and J ends were trimmed by 4 bases and 6 bases, with 21 bases remaining between them. CDR3 length: 16 amino acids.

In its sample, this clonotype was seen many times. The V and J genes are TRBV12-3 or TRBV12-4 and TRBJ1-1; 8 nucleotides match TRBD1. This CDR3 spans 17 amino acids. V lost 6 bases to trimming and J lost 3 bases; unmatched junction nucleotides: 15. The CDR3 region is CASSPGGADSPDTEAFF. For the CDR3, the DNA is TGTGCCAGCAGCCCAGGGGGCGCGGATTCTCCGGACACTGAAGCTTTCTTT.

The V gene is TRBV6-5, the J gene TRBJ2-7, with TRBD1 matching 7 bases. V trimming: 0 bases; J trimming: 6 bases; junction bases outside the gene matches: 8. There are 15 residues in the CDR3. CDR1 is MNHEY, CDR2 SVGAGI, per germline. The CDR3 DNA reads TGTGCCAGCAGTTACTCGACGAGGGGGCAAAGCGAGCAGTACTTC. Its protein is CASSYSTRGQSEQYF.